A single sample is the source of the 16 T cell receptor beta chains below, sequenced in a study of memory CD4+ T cells and cytomegalovirus serostatus. Here immunoSEQ multiplex PCR was the method, and the copy in TCRdb shows in-frame clones only, minus some. Here the sample spans about 48,000 clones, about 77% being singletons. Single viable CD3+CD4+CD8-CD45RO+ cells were sorted as the memory CD4+ T cells. The material sequenced was memory CD4+ T cells from blood. The receptors come from an adult in good health and CMV-seronegative.

The genes are TRBV25-1 and TRBJ2-4; no reliable D call. The V end was cut by 1 base, the J end by 0 bases, with 10 bases between. The length of the CDR3 is 16 residues. CDR1 MGHDK and CDR2 SYGVNS come from the germline V gene. Here the CDR3 reads CASSESPALAKNIQYF. Written as DNA, the CDR3 is TGTGCCAGCAGTGAATCCCCAGCACTAGCCAAAAACATTCAGTACTTC.

The chain carries TRBV5-5 and TRBJ2-3, with D possibly being TRBD1 or TRBD2 (6 bases each). Germline CDR1 reads SGHKS; CDR2 reads YYEKEE (reference sequence). V was cut by 4 bases and J by 0 bases, with 15 bases left in between. The CDR3 has 16 residues. DNA for the CDR3: TGTGCCAGCAGCCCGAGGCAGGGGAGGAGCACAGATACGCAGTATTTT. Amino acid sequence: CASSPRQGRSTDTQYF. The complete variable domain, with remaining parts taken from reference TRBV5-5 and TRBJ2-3, reads DAGVTQSPTHLIKTRGQQVTLRCSPISGHKSVSWYQQVLGQGPQFIFQYYEKEERGRGNFPDRFSARQFPNYSSELNVNALLLGDSALYLCASSPRQGRSTDTQYFGPGTRLTVL.

This clone has a single count. The chain combines TRBV28 with TRBJ1-1; no firm D call. The germline CDR1 and CDR2 sequences are MDHEN and SYDVKM. The CDR3 sequence is 11 residues long. V was pared by 8 bases and J by 4 bases, with 8 bases between. In nucleotides, the CDR3 is TGTGCCAGCTTCGATGGCACTGAAGCTTTCTTT. Translation: CASFDGTEAFF.

The J gene is TRBJ1-3, the V gene TRBV30, with TRBD1 identical over 7 bases. The length of the CDR3 is 15 residues. The germline gives CDR1 GTSNPN, CDR2 SVGIG (reference sequence). V lost 4 bases to trimming and J lost 4 bases; unmatched junction nucleotides: 10. For the CDR3, the DNA is TGTGCCTGGACCACGACAGGGTGGAAAGGAAACACCATATATTTT. Encoded protein: CAWTTTGWKGNTIYF. Drawing the rest from reference TRBV30 and TRBJ1-3, the complete variable domain is SQTIHQWPATLVQPVGSPLSLECTVEGTSNPNLYWYRQAAGRGLQLLFYSVGIGQISSEVPQNLSASRPQDRQFILSSKKLLLSDSGFYLCAWTTTGWKGNTIYFGEGSWLTVV.

CDR3 sequence reads: CSVEDRGAGDGYGYTF. The CDR3 DNA follows: TGCAGCGTTGAAGACCGGGGGGCAGGGGATGGCTATGGCTACACCTTC. J is TRBJ1-2 and V is TRBV29-1; a weak D match, TRBD1 (6 bases). Trimming stripped 0 bases from V and 4 bases from J, with 18 bases between. The CDR3 is 16 residues long. The V gene's germline CDR1 is SQVTM and CDR2 ANQGSEA.

This chain uses TRBV19 with TRBJ2-5, with D maybe TRBD2 (5 bases). The CDR3 sequence is 13 residues long. Trimming stripped 10 bases from V and 4 bases from J, with 16 bases between. Germline CDR1 is LNHDA and CDR2 is SQIVND (reference sequence). The DNA of the CDR3 is TGTGCCACCGAGGACTCCGACCGAGAGACCCAGTACTTC. Its protein is CATEDSDRETQYF.

The chain recombines TRBV10-2 with TRBJ1-2, with 7 bases that match TRBD1. The CDR3 sequence is 15 residues long. Unmatched junction bases numbered 9, after V lost 0 bases and J lost 8 bases. Per germline, CDR1 WSHSY and CDR2 SAAADI. The CDR3 loop reads CASSESTGAKWGYTF. The CDR3 nucleotides are TGCGCCAGCAGTGAGTCCACAGGGGCCAAGTGGGGCTACACCTTC.

This clone has only a few counts. V usage is TRBV5-1 and J usage is TRBJ1-2; D not resolved. Germline CDR1 is SGHRS and CDR2 is YFSETQ. Between the trimmed V and J ends, which lost 1 base and 7 bases, there was a span of 11 bases. This CDR3 has 13 residues. CDR3 nucleotides: TGCGCCAGCAGCTTGCTGCCGCAGAGTGGCTACACCTTC. It translates to CASSLLPQSGYTF.

This sequence joins TRBV7-9 and TRBJ1-1; TRBD1 might be the D (5 bases). The CDR3 runs 14 residues. CDR1 and CDR2 from the germline V gene are SEHNR and FQNEAQ (reference sequence). V was cut by 2 bases and J by 6 bases, with 13 bases left in between. CDR3 protein: CASSLQGVIPEAFF. CDR3 in DNA: TGTGCCAGCAGCTTACAAGGGGTTATCCCTGAAGCTTTCTTT.

This sequence joins TRBV6-1 and TRBJ1-1; D is unclear. Germline V gene data show CDR1 as MNHNS and CDR2 as SASEGT. The CDR3 extends over 15 amino acids. V lost 2 bases to trimming and J lost 0 bases, with 10 bases between them. CDR3 protein: CASSETKELNTEAFF. The DNA for the CDR3 is TGTGCCAGCAGTGAAACAAAGGAGCTGAACACTGAAGCTTTCTTT.

The gene calls are TRBV7-2 and TRBJ1-2; D may be TRBD1 (5 bases). The germline gives CDR1 SGHTA, CDR2 FQGNSA. V was shortened by 6 bases and J by 1 base, with 12 bases between the two germline ends. The CDR3 has 14 amino acids. For the CDR3, the DNA is TGTGCCAGCAGACTCGGGGGGGATAACTATGGCTACACCTTC. Translation: CASRLGGDNYGYTF.

The genes are TRBV7-9 and TRBJ2-2, with a possible D match to TRBD1 (8 bases). Trimming took off 5 bases at V and 1 base at J, with 14 bases between the two ends. Germline lookup yields CDR1 SEHNR and CDR2 FQNEAQ (reference sequence). This CDR3 is built from 16 residues. The CDR3 loop is CASSTGGAGNTGELFF. As DNA, the CDR3 is TGTGCCAGCAGCACAGGGGGGGCAGGGAACACCGGGGAGCTGTTTTTT.

Only a few counts were recorded for this clone. The J gene is TRBJ2-7, the V gene TRBV7-8; 13 bases line up with TRBD2. This CDR3 comprises 17 residues. V shed 5 bases and J 2 bases; nucleotides not matched to a gene: 9. Per the germline V gene, CDR1 is SGHVS and CDR2 is FQNEAQ. CDR3 sequence reads: CASSPSGLAGDTYEQYF. CDR3 nucleotide sequence: TGTGCCAGCAGCCCGTCTGGACTAGCGGGGGATACCTACGAGCAGTACTTC.

The chain uses TRBV7-9 and TRBJ2-5; 9 nucleotides agree with TRBD2. With 2 bases clipped from V and 5 bases from J, the junction kept 9 bases outside the gene matches. CDR3 length: 16 amino acids. CDR1 is SEHNR, CDR2 FQNEAQ, per germline (reference sequence). The CDR3 spells CASSLSGGREGETQYF. In DNA form, the CDR3 reads TGTGCCAGCAGCTTATCTGGCGGGAGGGAAGGCGAGACCCAGTACTTC.

The rearrangement uses TRBV27 and TRBJ2-1; no reliable D call. The CDR3 length is 15 residues. Trimming shortened V by 2 bases and J by 7 bases, and 15 bases separated the two germline ends. Germline CDR1 and CDR2: MNHEY and SMNVEV (reference sequence). The CDR3 here is CASSLRPTGGNEQFF. DNA of the CDR3: TGTGCCAGCAGTTTACGGCCTACCGGTGGGAATGAGCAGTTCTTC.

The chain is built from TRBV5-1 and TRBJ2-7, with D perhaps TRBD1 (7 bases). Germline V CDR1 and CDR2: SGHRS, YFSETQ. V was cut by 3 bases and J by 1 base, with 11 bases left in between. The CDR3 runs to 14 residues. The DNA for the CDR3 is TGCGCCAGCAGCTCGGAGGGGGCTTCCTACGAGCAGTACTTC. It codes for CASSSEGASYEQYF.